The 5 T cell receptor beta chains presented below share a single source sample, sequenced in a study of early stage breast cancer tumors. Sequenced by immunoSEQ multiplex PCR; TCRdb stores in-frame clones only, minus some. This sample yields 25,000 to 30,000 clones, of which roughly four fifths are seen a single time; 9.3% belongs to the top ten. Sequencing was done on a sample of blood. The receptors stem from a person aged 45 to 59 with breast cancer.

This chain connects TRBV7-2 to TRBJ2-7; the D gene is possibly TRBD1 (5 bases). The CDR3 is 15 amino acids. V was trimmed by 5 bases and J by 1 base, leaving 15 bases between them. Germline lookup yields CDR1 SGHTA and CDR2 FQGNSA. CDR3 amino acids: CASSPRQRQSYEQYF. The DNA for the CDR3 is TGTGCCAGCAGCCCACGCCAGAGACAGTCCTACGAGCAGTACTTC.

The chain combines TRBV30 with TRBJ1-4; D is possibly TRBD1 (5 bases). V was cut by 5 bases and J by 12 bases, with 10 bases left in between. CDR1 and CDR2 (germline): GTSNPN, SVGIG (reference sequence). CDR3 size: 10 residues. This chain's CDR3 is CAWGGTELFF. In DNA, the CDR3 is TGTGCCTGGGGGGGTACAGAACTGTTTTTT.

V and J are TRBV7-2 and TRBJ2-7; possible D gene TRBD2, 6 bases. Between the trimmed V and J ends, which lost 1 base and 2 bases, there was a span of 12 bases. The CDR3 loop spans 15 amino acids. CDR1 SGHTA and CDR2 FQGNSA come from the germline V gene. This CDR3 is CASSLVTGGTYEQYF. The CDR3 DNA sequence: TGTGCCAGCAGCTTAGTGACCGGGGGTACCTACGAGCAGTACTTC.

The rearrangement uses TRBV30 and TRBJ1-1, with unresolved D. The CDR3 totals 12 residues. Per the germline V gene, CDR1 is GTSNPN and CDR2 is SVGIG (reference sequence). Trimming shortened V by 5 bases and J by 1 base, and 8 bases separated the two germline ends. This chain's CDR3 is CAWDDTNTEAFF. The CDR3 nucleotides read TGTGCCTGGGACGACACGAACACTGAAGCTTTCTTT. Drawing the rest from reference TRBV30 and TRBJ1-1, the complete variable domain is SQTIHQWPATLVQPVGSPLSLECTVEGTSNPNLYWYRQAAGRGLQLLFYSVGIGQISSEVPQNLSASRPQDRQFILSSKKLLLSDSGFYLCAWDDTNTEAFFGQGTRLTVV.

The rearrangement uses TRBV10-3 and TRBJ2-7; D tentatively reads TRBD1 or TRBD2 (5 bases each). The V and J ends lost 2 bases and 3 bases respectively, with 8 bases between them. Germline V gene sequence: CDR1 ENHRY, CDR2 SYGVKD. The CDR3 is 13 residues long. The CDR3 DNA reads TGTGCCATCAGTGAGGGGGACGGCTACGAGCAGTACTTC. Translation: CAISEGDGYEQYF.